Following are 7 T cell receptor beta chains from one sample sequenced in a study of blood T cell repertoires in COVID-19. This table comes from immunoSEQ multiplex PCR, and its TCRdb copy is limited to in-frame clones, with some not included. Among under 150,000 clones listed, around 83% were seen once. The material sequenced was peripheral blood. The receptors stem from a human donor in a cohort sampled during active COVID-19.

The chain couples TRBV3-1 (or the pseudogene TRBV3-2) to TRBJ1-2; the D is unclear. The CDR3 contains 15 residues. Germline V gene data show CDR1 as LGHDT and CDR2 as YNNKEL (reference sequence). V was clipped by 0 bases and J by 3 bases, with 11 bases between them. The CDR3 is CASSQDFGVDYGYTF. The CDR3 region has the DNA TGTGCCAGCAGCCAAGATTTCGGGGTTGACTATGGCTACACCTTC.

Details on this clone: Germline is not matched at one junction end, which may reflect a read error. The genes are TRBV9 and TRBJ2-1; TRBD2 might be the D (6 bases). The CDR3 has 14 residues. CDR1 is SGDLS, CDR2 YYNGEE, per germline. CDR3 bases: TGTGCCAGCAGCGTATCGGCACAGGCGGGGCGGTCGGTCTTC. Amino acid sequence: CASSVSAQAGRSVF.

This clone was observed a handful of times. This CDR3 is CASSQGGLGGLGYTF. CDR3 coding DNA: TGCGCCAGCAGCCAGGGCGGGCTTGGGGGCCTTGGCTACACCTTC. The chain carries TRBV4-3 and TRBJ1-2, with TRBD1 as a possible D gene (6 bases). Trimming removed 3 bases at V and 7 bases at J, with 18 bases between. CDR1 LGHNA and CDR2 YSLEER come from the germline V gene. This CDR3 has 15 amino acids.

The chain recombines TRBV30 with TRBJ2-1; TRBD2 agrees at 11 bases. Germline trimming cut 2 bases from V and 6 bases from J; bases unmatched to any gene: 12. From germline, CDR1 is GTSNPN and CDR2 SVGIG (reference sequence). This CDR3 region has 17 residues. This chain's CDR3 is CAWSPQGLAGFFNEQFF. The CDR3 coding sequence is TGTGCCTGGAGTCCTCAAGGACTAGCGGGCTTTTTCAATGAGCAGTTCTTC.

V is TRBV3-1 (or the pseudogene TRBV3-2) and J is TRBJ2-2, with D perhaps TRBD1 (5 bases). The CDR3 is made up of 15 amino acids. CDR1 and CDR2 (germline): LGHDT, YNNKEL (reference sequence). V gave up 3 bases and J gave up 3 bases, with 11 bases separating them. CDR3 region: CASSQGQGYTGELFF. The CDR3, as DNA: TGTGCCAGCAGCCAGGGGCAGGGCTACACCGGGGAGCTGTTTTTT.

The gene calls are TRBV11-2 and TRBJ1-1, with TRBD1 matching over 10 bases. The trim removed 5 bases at V and 3 bases at J, leaving 9 bases unmatched. This CDR3 is built from 16 residues. Germline loops: CDR1 SGHAT, CDR2 FQNNGV. The CDR3 DNA reads TGTGCCAGCAGCCCCGGGACAGGGGTATGGGACACTGAAGCTTTCTTT. The encoded protein is CASSPGTGVWDTEAFF.

This clone was picked up a small number of times. The rearrangement uses TRBV24-1 and TRBJ2-5; 7 bases agree with TRBD1. Looked up from germline, CDR1 is KGHDR and CDR2 is SFDVKD. The CDR3 consists of 15 residues. Trimming took 3 bases from V and 5 from J; bases not matched to a gene: 8. The CDR3 sequence: CATSDVNRGPETQYF. The DNA for the CDR3 is TGTGCCACCAGTGATGTCAACAGGGGTCCGGAGACCCAGTACTTC.